This TCR beta chain stems from a study of post-analysis software for immune sequencing data. Study-wide findings and caveats: The study found significantly lower normalized Chao1 diversity in multiple sclerosis patients than in controls. There were about five TRBV segments more frequent in patients than controls, and TRBV5-6, TRBV5-1 and TRBV20-1 were among them.

Notes on this clonotype: What it binds is unknown.

Germline values: CDR1 MNHEY, CDR2 SVGEGT. The CDR3 length is 14 residues. V shed 7 bases and J 9 bases; nucleotides not matched to a gene: 8. Incorporated into the TCR beta cDNA libraries were unique molecular identifiers, which served to reduce PCR and sequencing biases. One entry per CDR3 protein results from TCRdb running MiXCR on the PCR reads. Of roughly 540,000 distinct CDR3 sequences in the sample, roughly 34% were seen once. Input material: blood. The receptor was derived from a girl younger than 18 with multiple sclerosis. The chain uses TRBV6-2 or TRBV6-3 and TRBJ2-1; 11 bases are shared with TRBD2. CDR3 bases: TGTGCCAGCACTAATAGCGGGGGGGTCGGTGAGCAGTTCTTC. Encoded protein: CASTNSGGVGEQFF.